This T cell receptor (beta chain) comes out of a study of CD8 T cells in ankylosing spondylitis. TCRdb reanalysed the 5' RACE reads using MiXCR and keeps one entry per CDR3 protein. The repertoire holds some 250,000 distinct CDR3 sequences, with 20% to 30% as singletons. This CDR3 spans 15 amino acids. V dropped 9 bases and J dropped 0 bases, with 15 bases sitting between them. The chain couples TRBV12-3 or TRBV12-4 to TRBJ2-1; D tentatively fits TRBD1 or TRBD2 (6 bases each). This receptor was taken from a male donor with ankylosing spondylitis or in good health (not recorded which). Sequenced material: blood, either unsorted or a sorted T cell fraction (not recorded which). The CDR3 bases are TGTGCCAGTCAGAGGGGGGCGAGCTCCTACAATGAGCAGTTCTTC. This translates into CASQRGASSYNEQFF.